The 5 T cell receptor beta chains reported below all come from one sample, sequenced in a study of cytomegalovirus exposure and HLA in healthy donors. TCRdb's copy holds only in-frame clones and misses some; the assay was immunoSEQ multiplex PCR. The repertoire holds around 260,000 clones, with roughly 87% as singletons. The specimen sequenced was PBMCs. These receptors came from a woman under 40 in good health and CMV-seronegative.

The chain carries TRBV15 and TRBJ2-1; D is undetermined. The V gene's germline CDR1 is LNHNV and CDR2 YYDKDF (reference sequence). CDR3 length equals 15 residues. Trimming pared 5 bases from V and 2 bases from J, leaving 13 bases between. CDR3 region: CATSGRVGAYNEQFF. In DNA, the CDR3 is TGTGCCACCAGCGGCCGGGTAGGCGCCTACAATGAGCAGTTCTTC. Full variable domain (outside the CDR3, taken from reference TRBV15 and TRBJ2-1): DAMVIQNPRYQVTQFGKPVTLSCSQTLNHNVMYWYQQKSSQAPKLLFHYYDKDFNNEADTPDNFQSRRPNTSFCFLDIRSPGLGDTAMYLCATSGRVGAYNEQFFGPGTRLTVL.

J is TRBJ2-1 and V is TRBV7-9, with D possibly being TRBD1 (6 bases). In germline, CDR1 is SEHNR, CDR2 FQNEAQ (reference sequence). The CDR3 contains 14 residues. With 6 bases removed from V and 4 bases from J, the gap between germline ends came to 13 bases. The CDR3 loop reads CASSTLRGYNEQFF. The CDR3 nucleotides are TGTGCCAGCAGTACCCTAAGGGGGTACAATGAGCAGTTCTTC.

The gene calls are TRBV28 and TRBJ2-7; TRBD1 might be the D (7 bases). Trimming shortened V by 0 bases and J by 3 bases, and 12 bases separated the two germline ends. CDR3 length: 15 residues. In germline, CDR1 is MDHEN, CDR2 SYDVKM. The CDR3 DNA sequence: TGTGCCAGCAGTTTATGGGCAGGGGGACTCTACGAGCAGTACTTC. This translates into CASSLWAGGLYEQYF. Filled out from reference TRBV28 and TRBJ2-7, the complete variable domain reads DVKVTQSSRYLVKRTGEKVFLECVQDMDHENMFWYRQDPGLGLRLIYFSYDVKMKEKGDIPEGYSVSREKKERFSLILESASTNQTSMYLCASSLWAGGLYEQYFGPGTRLTVT.

This clone has only one observation. The gene calls are TRBV9 and TRBJ2-7, with 7 bases identical to TRBD2. CDR1 and CDR2 from the germline V gene are SGDLS and YYNGEE. The CDR3 has 14 residues. Losses at the gene ends were 0 bases for V and 3 bases for J; bases not matched to a gene: 3. CDR3 DNA: TGTGCCAGCAGCGTAGGAACTAGCGACTACGAGCAGTACTTC. This sequence encodes CASSVGTSDYEQYF.

This clone was seen only once. The chain recombines TRBV7-7 with TRBJ2-2; possible D gene TRBD2, 6 bases. Germline lookup yields CDR1 SSHAT and CDR2 FNYEAQ (reference sequence). CDR3 length equals 15 residues. Trimming stripped 5 bases from V and 1 base from J, with 11 bases between. The CDR3 coding sequence is TGTGCCAGCAGCGCGGGATCCCGGAACACCGGGGAGCTGTTTTTT. It encodes CASSAGSRNTGELFF.